Listed below are T cell receptor beta chains from one sample, sequenced in a study of blood T cells in healthy people across ages. TCRdb fed the 5' RACE reads into MiXCR, producing one record per CDR3 protein. The sample has 1.5 million to 1.9 million distinct CDR3 sequences; under 55% are singletons. The specimen was blood. The receptors originated from a woman under 30 in good health. CDR3s include the opening cysteine and the closing phenylalanine or tryptophan. A D gene is named only where the DNA matches it firmly. Rows give clone size only sometimes, using once, few, many, or a class for an expanded clone.

d_gene | j_gene | v_gene | abundance | CDR3nt | CDR3aa
NA | TRBJ2-3 | TRBV4-2 | NA | TGTGCCAGCAGCCAAGAGACGGGACGCGTACACACAGATACGCAGTATTTT | CASSQETGRVHTDTQYF
NA | TRBJ2-5 | TRBV9 | few | TGTGCCAGCAGCGTAGACCCTCGTGACTCCAATGAGCAGTACTTC | CASSVDPRDSNEQYF
TRBD2 | TRBJ2-3 | TRBV15 | few | TGTGCCACCAGCAGAGATGCGGCGGGAGGTCGTCGATATACGCAGTATTTT | CATSRDAAGGRRYTQYF
NA | TRBJ1-1 | TRBV20-1 | few | TGCAGTGCCCGTAGGCGGCTCACTGAAGCTTTCTTT | CSARRRLTEAFF
NA | TRBJ2-7 | TRBV28 | NA | TGTGCCAGCAGTTTACGGGGGGCCAAGCGGCACGAGCAGTACTTC | CASSLRGAKRHEQYF
NA | TRBJ1-6 | TRBV4-3 | few | TGCGCCAGCAGCCAAGATTGGGCCGGTTCACCCCTCCACTTT | CASSQDWAGSPLHF
NA | TRBJ2-4 | TRBV7-2 | NA | TGTGCCAGCAGCCCCGGACAGACATATATAGCCAAAAACATTCAGTACTTC | CASSPGQTYIAKNIQYF
TRBD2 | TRBJ2-1 | TRBV6-2/TRBV6-3 | NA | TGTGCCACCGAAAGAGAATGGACTAGCGCATTACTTTTTGATACGGGTGGATACAATGAGCAGTTCTTC | CATEREWTSALLFDTGGYNEQFF
TRBD1 | TRBJ1-2 | TRBV11-2 | NA | TGTGCCAGCAGCGTCAGGGGGCGGAGAGGCTATGGCTACACCTTC | CASSVRGRRGYGYTF
NA | TRBJ2-3 | TRBV7-9 | few | TGTGCCAGCAGCCGCCTCGGGACCATAGCTAGCACAGATACGCAGTATTTT | CASSRLGTIASTDTQYF
TRBD2 | TRBJ2-1 | TRBV7-2 | NA | TGTGCCAGCAGCTCCAGCGGGGGACCTAACAATGAGCAGTTCTTC | CASSSSGGPNNEQFF
TRBD2 | TRBJ2-1 | TRBV20-1 | few | TGCAGTGCTAGAGACTGGACTAGCGGGGGGGATGAGCAGTTCTTC | CSARDWTSGGDEQFF
NA | TRBJ2-2 | TRBV11-2 | NA | TGTGCCAGCAGCTTAGCACCGGCCGGGGAGCTGTTTTTT | CASSLAPAGELFF
NA | TRBJ1-6 | TRBV12-3/TRBV12-4 | many | TGTGCCAGCAGTCCTGGTTCGCCCCTCCACTTT | CASSPGSPLHF
NA | TRBJ1-4 | TRBV4-1 | NA | TGCGCCAGCAGCCAGAGGATGGGACTTACTAATGAAAAACTGTTTTTT | CASSQRMGLTNEKLFF
NA | TRBJ2-7 | TRBV25-1 | NA | TGTGCCAGCAGTGAATCGTTCCGGCGGGGAGTCTCCTACGAGCAGTACTTC | CASSESFRRGVSYEQYF
NA | TRBJ1-1 | TRBV12-3/TRBV12-4 | NA | TGTGCCAGCAGTGAGCGGACAGTCATGAACACTGAAGCTTTCTTT | CASSERTVMNTEAFF
NA | TRBJ2-1 | TRBV10-2 | NA | TGCGCCAGCAGTAGTATGGCGGCCATGATCAGTGAGCAGTTCTTC | CASSSMAAMISEQFF
TRBD1 | TRBJ1-2 | TRBV20-1 | few | TGCGGAGGAAGTGGCGGACAGGGCCGTTATGGCTACACCTTC | CGGSGGQGRYGYTF
TRBD1 | TRBJ2-3 | TRBV5-1 | NA | TGCGCCAGCAGCTTGGCAGGACAGGGTTTCGATAAGCAGTATTTT | CASSLAGQGFDKQYF
NA | TRBJ1-2 | TRBV2 | few | TGTGCCAGCAGACGGGAGAGAAGCTACACCTTC | CASRRERSYTF
NA | TRBJ2-1 | TRBV15 | NA | TGTGCCACCGCCCCTGGGAGTTCCTACAATGAGCAGTTCTTC | CATAPGSSYNEQFF
TRBD1 | TRBJ1-6 | TRBV5-1 | few | TGCGCCAGCGGAACAGGGGTTTCCTATAATTCACCCCTCCACTTT | CASGTGVSYNSPLHF
NA | TRBJ2-3 | TRBV4-3 | NA | TGCGCCAGCAGCCAAGAGAGCTCGTCCAATCCGCAGTATTTT | CASSQESSSNPQYF
NA | TRBJ1-2 | TRBV4-1 | NA | TGCGCCAGCAGCCAAGATCGTAAGGGTTCAGACTATGGCTACACCTTC | CASSQDRKGSDYGYTF
NA | TRBJ2-1 | TRBV12-3/TRBV12-4 | NA | TGTGCCAACAGTTTGGTCGCGAATCCCTACAATGAGCAGTTCTTC | CANSLVANPYNEQFF
NA | TRBJ1-6 | TRBV7-2 | NA | TGTGCCAGCAGCTTACCAAGACAGAGCTCCTATAGTTCACCCCTCCACTTT | CASSLPRQSSYSSPLHF
TRBD2 | TRBJ2-1 | TRBV28 | NA | TGTGCCAGCAGTCCTCCCGTCCCGGGACTAGCGGGAGGTACCTTATACAATGAGCAGTTCTTC | CASSPPVPGLAGGTLYNEQFF
TRBD2 | TRBJ2-5 | TRBV9 | NA | TGTGCCAGCAGCGTAACCCCGACTAGCGGGGTATACAATGAGCAGTACTTC | CASSVTPTSGVYNEQYF
NA | TRBJ1-2 | TRBV12-3/TRBV12-4 | few | TGTGCCAGCAGGGCCTCAAAAAACTATGGCTACACCTTC | CASRASKNYGYTF
NA | TRBJ2-3 | TRBV10-2 | few | TGCGCCAGCAGTGAGCCGACGTTGGGCGATACGCAGTATTTT | CASSEPTLGDTQYF
NA | TRBJ1-1 | TRBV7-2 | NA | TGTGCCAGCAGCGGCTACCTGAACACTGAAGCTTTCTTT | CASSGYLNTEAFF
NA | TRBJ1-5 | TRBV20-1 | NA | TGCAGTGCCACTACCGGGACCTATCAGCCCCAGCATTTT | CSATTGTYQPQHF
NA | TRBJ2-2 | TRBV11-2 | NA | TGTGCCAACAGCTTAGACGGGCCGAACACCGGGGAGCTGTTTTTT | CANSLDGPNTGELFF
NA | TRBJ1-2 | TRBV20-1 | few | TGCAGTGCTAGGAGGGGGTTTGCTAACTATGGCTACACCTTC | CSARRGFANYGYTF
TRBD1 | TRBJ1-5 | TRBV4-1 | NA | TGCGCCAGCAGCCACCCGGCAGGGGGAGGCAATCAGCCCCAGCATTTT | CASSHPAGGGNQPQHF
NA | TRBJ1-2 | TRBV15 | NA | TGTGCCTCCGAAGGAGGGGATCGTTATGGCTACACCTTC | CASEGGDRYGYTF
NA | TRBJ2-3 | TRBV6-1 | NA | TGTGCCAGCAATGTAAGGTTGGGGACAGATACGCAGTATTTT | CASNVRLGTDTQYF
TRBD1 | TRBJ2-1 | TRBV20-1 | few | TGCAGTGCTACCGACAGGGAAGCATACAATGAGCAGTTCTTC | CSATDREAYNEQFF
NA | TRBJ2-7 | TRBV20-1 | NA | TGCAGTGCTAGAAGCGACAGAAAAGGATCCTACGAGCAGTACTTC | CSARSDRKGSYEQYF
NA | TRBJ2-7 | TRBV20-1 | NA | TGCAGTGCTAGAGATCTACTCAGGGAGCAGTACTTC | CSARDLLREQYF
TRBD1 | TRBJ1-2 | TRBV14 | NA | TGTGCCAGCAGCCAAAAAGGGGCCGACAGGGTTAGCGGCTACACCTTC | CASSQKGADRVSGYTF
NA | TRBJ2-1 | TRBV13 | NA | TGTGCAAGCAGCTTAGGCCCGACAAACGTGGGCTTGCACAATGAGCAGTTCTTC | CASSLGPTNVGLHNEQFF
TRBD1 | TRBJ1-1 | TRBV12-3/TRBV12-4 | few | TGTGCCAGCAGTTTCACGGGACAGGGTTTGAAGACTGAAGCTTTCTTT | CASSFTGQGLKTEAFF
NA | TRBJ1-5 | TRBV6-2/TRBV6-3 | few | TGTGCCAGCAGACCTCCCCTGCGGACAGCGTTAAATCAGCCCCAGCATTTT | CASRPPLRTALNQPQHF
NA | TRBJ1-2 | TRBV2 | once | TGTGCCAGCAGCCGGATGGCTAACTATGGCTACACCTTC | CASSRMANYGYTF
NA | TRBJ2-2 | TRBV20-1 | NA | TGCAGTGCTATACAGGTTACCACCGGGGAGCTGTTTTTT | CSAIQVTTGELFF
NA | TRBJ1-6 | TRBV7-2 | NA | TGTGCCAGCAGCTCCCCCCCTCGTTCACCCCTCCACTTT | CASSSPPRSPLHF
NA | TRBJ2-5 | TRBV15 | few | TGTGCCACCAGCTTACAGAGGCAAGAGACCCAGTACTTC | CATSLQRQETQYF
NA | TRBJ2-1 | TRBV6-2/TRBV6-3 | NA | TGTGCCAGCAGTTACAACCGGGGGAGCTCCTACAATGAGCAGTTCTTC | CASSYNRGSSYNEQFF
NA | TRBJ1-4 | TRBV4-3 | NA | TGCGCCAGCAGCCAGAGGGGGGGGGCGAATGAAAAACTGTTTTTT | CASSQRGGANEKLFF
NA | TRBJ2-7 | TRBV20-1 | few | TGCAGTGCTAGAGATATAGCCTACGAGCAGTACTTC | CSARDIAYEQYF